This entry is about one TCR beta chain. The junction shows a germline mismatch at one end, possibly a read error. This sample was taken from a study of blood T cells in healthy people across ages. Germline CDR1 SEHNR, CDR2 FQNEAQ (reference sequence). There are 14 residues in the CDR3. The authors ran a second PCR of roughly 6 to 12 cycles using a sample-barcoded 5' primer and a J-beta primer mix. Via MiXCR, TCRdb re-called the 5' RACE reads, giving one row per CDR3 protein. The repertoire holds more than 750,000 distinct CDR3 sequences, roughly 29% seen once, with 10% to 13% in the top ten. The data were also submitted as part of a second study, on T cells of mothers and their children.

This clonotype was obtained from a woman aged 40-49 years in good health. The sample was blood. This chain links TRBV7-9 with TRBJ2-7, with a possible D match to TRBD1 (6 bases). The CDR3 coding sequence is TGTGCCAGCAGCCCCCAGGGGTCCTCCTGCGAGCAGTACTTC. Amino acids: CASSPQGSSCEQYF.